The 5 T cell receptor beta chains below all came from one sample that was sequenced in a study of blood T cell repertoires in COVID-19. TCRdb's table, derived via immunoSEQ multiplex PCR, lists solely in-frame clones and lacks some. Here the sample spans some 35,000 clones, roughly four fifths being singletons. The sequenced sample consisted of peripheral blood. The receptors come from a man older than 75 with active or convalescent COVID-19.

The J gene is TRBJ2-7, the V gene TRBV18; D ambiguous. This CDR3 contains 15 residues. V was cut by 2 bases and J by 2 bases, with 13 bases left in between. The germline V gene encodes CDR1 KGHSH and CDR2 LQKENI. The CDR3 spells CASSPSQVAPYEQYF. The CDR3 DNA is TGTGCCAGCTCACCAAGCCAGGTGGCCCCCTACGAGCAGTACTTC.

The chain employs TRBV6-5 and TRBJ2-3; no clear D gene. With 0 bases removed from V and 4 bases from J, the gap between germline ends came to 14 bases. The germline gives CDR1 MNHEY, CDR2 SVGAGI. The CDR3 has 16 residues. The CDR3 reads CASSYSKPSVADTQYF. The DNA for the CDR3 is TGTGCCAGCAGTTACTCGAAGCCGAGTGTCGCAGATACGCAGTATTTT.

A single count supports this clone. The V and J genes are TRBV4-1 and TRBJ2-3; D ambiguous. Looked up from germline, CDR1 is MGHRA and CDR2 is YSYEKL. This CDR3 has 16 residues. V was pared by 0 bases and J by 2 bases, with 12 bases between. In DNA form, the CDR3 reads TGCGCCAGCAGCCAAGAGCTAGTAGGTACCACAGATACGCAGTATTTT. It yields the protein CASSQELVGTTDTQYF.

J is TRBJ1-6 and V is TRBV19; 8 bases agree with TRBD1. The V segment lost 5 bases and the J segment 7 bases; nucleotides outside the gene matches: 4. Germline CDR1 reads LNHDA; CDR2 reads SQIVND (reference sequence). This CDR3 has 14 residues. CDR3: CASSSDRENSPLHF. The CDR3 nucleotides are TGTGCCAGTAGTTCGGACAGGGAGAATTCACCCCTCCACTTT.

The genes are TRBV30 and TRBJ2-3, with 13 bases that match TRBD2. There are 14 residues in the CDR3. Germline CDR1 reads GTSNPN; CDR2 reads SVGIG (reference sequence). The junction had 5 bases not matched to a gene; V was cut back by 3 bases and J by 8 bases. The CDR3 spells CAWSEGLAGSTQYF. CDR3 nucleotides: TGTGCCTGGAGCGAGGGACTAGCGGGGTCTACGCAGTATTTT.